This T cell receptor (beta chain) was sequenced during a study of shared clonotypes between healthy human individuals. Study-level results: Four donors shared around 5% of their naive CD4 clonotypes. It was anticipated that sequencing depth would influence how many clonotypes donors shared.

In the original processing: Junction-only immunoSEQ sequences carried no quality scores, so filtering differed. Measured with immunoSEQ multiplex PCR; TCRdb has only the in-frame clones, and not every one. That table gives V, J and clone size, and the DNA gave D and trimming. Of roughly 2.1 million clones in the sample, 90% to 95% were seen once. CD45RO-negative cells were positively selected for CCR7, leaving out terminally differentiated effector memory CD45RA+ cells. Donors, without exception, were Caucasian adults residing in Nashville, Tennessee. This clone was counted only a few times. What it recognizes is unknown. The germline gives CDR1 MGHRA, CDR2 YSYEKL. Trimming removed 3 bases at V and 11 bases at J, with 10 bases between. CDR3 size: 12 residues.

The sequence came from a man aged 18 to 30 in good health. Some clones in this sample may be carry-over from other donors' samples. The chain couples TRBV4-1 to TRBJ1-4; D gene uncertain. The sample taken for sequencing was naive CD8+ T cells from PBMCs. The CDR3 is CASSQRVPKLFF. As DNA, the CDR3 is TGCGCCAGCAGCCAGAGGGTCCCCAAACTGTTTTTT.